This T cell receptor (beta chain) derives from a study of T cell repertoires in cytomegalovirus infection. CDR1 and CDR2 (germline): SGHTA, FQGNSA. V was cut by 5 bases and J by 2 bases, with 12 bases left in between. The CDR3 consists of 15 residues. This clonotype showed up just a few times. TCRdb reanalysed the reads using MiXCR and keeps one entry per CDR3 protein. Among 250,000 to 350,000 distinct CDR3 sequences listed, roughly 23% were seen once. The rearrangement uses TRBV7-2 and TRBJ2-2; D possibly corresponds to TRBD2 (6 bases). This clonotype was obtained from a human donor in good health (CMV status not recorded). Some clones in this sample may be carry-over from other donors' samples. Sequenced input: PBMCs. Here the CDR3 DNA reads TGTGCCAGCAGCCTGACTAGAGAAAACACCGGGGAGCTGTTTTTT. Translation: CASSLTRENTGELFF.